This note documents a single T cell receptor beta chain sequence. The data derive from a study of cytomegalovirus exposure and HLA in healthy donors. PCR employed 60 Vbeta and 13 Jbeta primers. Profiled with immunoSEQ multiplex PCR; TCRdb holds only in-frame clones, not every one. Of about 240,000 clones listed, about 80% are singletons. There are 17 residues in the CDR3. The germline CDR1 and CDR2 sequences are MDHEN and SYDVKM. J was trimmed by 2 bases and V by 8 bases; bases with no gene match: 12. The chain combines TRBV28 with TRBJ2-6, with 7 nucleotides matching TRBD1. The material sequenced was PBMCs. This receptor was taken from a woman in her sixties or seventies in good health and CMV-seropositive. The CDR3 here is CASGMLTGRAGANVLTF. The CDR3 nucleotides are TGTGCCAGCGGAATGTTGACAGGGCGGGCTGGGGCCAACGTCCTGACTTTC. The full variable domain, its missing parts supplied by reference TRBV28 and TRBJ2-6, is DVKVTQSSRYLVKRTGEKVFLECVQDMDHENMFWYRQDPGLGLRLIYFSYDVKMKEKGDIPEGYSVSREKKERFSLILESASTNQTSMYLCASGMLTGRAGANVLTFGAGSRLTVL.